What follows are 21 T cell receptor beta chains derived from one specimen sequenced in a study of blood T cell repertoires in COVID-19. TCRdb's table, derived via immunoSEQ multiplex PCR, lists solely in-frame clones and lacks some. The sample contains under 250,000 clones, 80% to 90% of which appear only once. Sequencing was performed on peripheral blood. The receptor source for this set is a woman between 45 and 60 years old with acute or convalescent COVID-19.

This chain links TRBV5-1 with TRBJ2-7; D is unclear. The CDR3 is 13 amino acids. Trimming pared 1 base from V and 3 bases from J, leaving 8 bases between. The germline V gene encodes CDR1 SGHRS and CDR2 YFSETQ. CDR3 protein: CASSLTELYEQYF. The CDR3 nucleotides read TGCGCCAGCAGCTTGACAGAACTCTACGAGCAGTACTTC.

This chain uses TRBV10-1 with TRBJ2-1; 9 nucleotides align to TRBD2. This CDR3 has 17 residues. In germline, CDR1 is WNHNN, CDR2 SYGVQD (reference sequence). With V trimmed by 5 bases and J by 2 bases, 10 bases remained unmatched. The CDR3 bases are TGCGCCAGCAGTTCATTCCCGAGACTAGCGGCCTACAATGAGCAGTTCTTC. This gives the protein CASSSFPRLAAYNEQFF.

The V gene is TRBV11-2, the J gene TRBJ2-2; 8 nucleotides line up with TRBD1. This CDR3 has 19 residues. Trimming removed 3 bases from V and 5 bases from J; junction bases left unmatched: 17. Germline-derived CDR1 and CDR2 are SGHAT and FQNNGV. CDR3 sequence: CASSFPQGGAGGRTGELFF. The CDR3 bases are TGTGCCAGCAGCTTTCCTCAGGGTGGAGCAGGGGGCAGAACCGGGGAGCTGTTTTTT.

V gene TRBV30 combines with J gene TRBJ1-5; possibly TRBD1 for D (6 bases). CDR1 is GTSNPN, CDR2 SVGIG, per germline (reference sequence). CDR3 size: 16 residues. V was pared by 7 bases and J by 4 bases, with 23 bases between. CDR3 coding DNA: TGTGCCTTAGGGGGAATATCGGCTGGAACAAATCAGCCCCAGCATTTT. As protein: CALGGISAGTNQPQHF. Filled out from reference TRBV30 and TRBJ1-5, the complete variable domain reads SQTIHQWPATLVQPVGSPLSLECTVEGTSNPNLYWYRQAAGRGLQLLFYSVGIGQISSEVPQNLSASRPQDRQFILSSKKLLLSDSGFYLCALGGISAGTNQPQHFGDGTRLSIL.

A few counts support this clone. The rearrangement links TRBV5-6 to TRBJ1-1, with D unresolved. Germline CDR1 SGHDT, CDR2 YYEEEE. V was shortened by 2 bases and J by 6 bases, with 14 bases between the two germline ends. The CDR3 is made up of 14 amino acids. CDR3 sequence: CASSFPTVSPEAFF. CDR3 sequence (DNA): TGTGCCAGCAGCTTCCCAACAGTCAGTCCTGAAGCTTTCTTT.

The V gene is TRBV6-5, the J gene TRBJ2-3; 7 nucleotides agree with TRBD1. After removal of 8 bases from V and 2 bases from J, the junction contained 10 bases not matched to a gene. CDR3 length: 15 amino acids. Germline CDR1 reads MNHEY; CDR2 reads SVGAGI. The CDR3 loop reads CASLPTGVYTDTQYF. Written as DNA, the CDR3 is TGTGCCAGCCTCCCAACAGGGGTTTACACAGATACGCAGTATTTT.

The chain has TRBV7-2 and TRBJ2-7; D perhaps matches TRBD2 (6 bases). Trimming took off 0 bases at V and 3 bases at J, with 9 bases between the two ends. CDR3 size: 14 residues. CDR1 SGHTA and CDR2 FQGNSA come from the germline V gene. The CDR3 DNA is TGTGCCAGCAGCTTAGCGGGAGCGGGCTACGAGCAGTACTTC. Its protein product is CASSLAGAGYEQYF.

The chain uses TRBV24-1 and TRBJ2-1; the match to TRBD2 covers 8 bases. CDR3 length: 17 amino acids. In germline, CDR1 is KGHDR, CDR2 SFDVKD. V shed 2 bases, J shed 8 bases, and the junction held 13 bases outside the gene matches. CDR3 DNA sequence: TGTGCCACCAGTGATTCTTCCCAACGGGAGGGACGATATGAGCAGTTCTTC. Its protein product is CATSDSSQREGRYEQFF.

The chain uses TRBV5-6 and TRBJ1-2; D perhaps matches TRBD1 (5 bases). V was cut by 7 bases and J by 3 bases, with 22 bases left in between. CDR1 and CDR2 from the germline V gene are SGHDT and YYEEEE. This CDR3 is built from 16 residues. The CDR3 region has the DNA TGTGCCAGCTCCCCCTCTTGGTTAGGGGTTGACTATGGCTACACCTTC. Its translation: CASSPSWLGVDYGYTF.

This chain uses TRBV6-5 with TRBJ1-3, with a weak D call TRBD1 (6 bases). The CDR3 is 14 amino acids. The germline V gene has CDR1 MNHEY and CDR2 SVGAGI. V lost 7 bases, J lost 0 bases, and 10 bases lay in between. CDR3 nucleotide sequence: TGTGCCAGCAATCGGGGGGCCTCTGGAAACACCATATATTTT. This codes for CASNRGASGNTIYF.

The rearrangement uses TRBV13 and TRBJ1-1; D is unclear. This CDR3 is 15 amino acids long. The ends were cut back, 4 bases at V and 4 bases at J, with 16 bases in the middle. CDR1 PRHDT and CDR2 FYEKMQ come from the germline V gene (reference sequence). The CDR3 bases are TGTGCCAGCAGCTCCCGTTCGCGGGTGGGCACTGAAGCTTTCTTT. The encoded protein is CASSSRSRVGTEAFF.

The J gene is TRBJ2-1, the V gene TRBV6-6, with 12 bases that match TRBD2. The germline V gene encodes CDR1 MNHNY and CDR2 SVGAGI (reference sequence). Trimming cost V 7 bases and J 7 bases; bases outside gene matches: 8. The CDR3 has 15 residues. The CDR3 here is CASTLGTSGWNEQFF. The CDR3 region has the DNA TGTGCCAGCACCCTAGGGACTAGCGGGTGGAATGAGCAGTTCTTC.

The chain is built from TRBV11-2 and TRBJ2-3, with 8 bases fitting TRBD2. The length of the CDR3 is 14 residues. Germline CDR1 reads SGHAT; CDR2 reads FQNNGV. With 2 bases clipped from V and 5 bases from J, the junction kept 3 bases outside the gene matches. The CDR3 protein is CASSLFGREDTQYF. The CDR3 region has the DNA TGTGCCAGCAGCTTATTCGGGAGGGAAGATACGCAGTATTTT.

The rearrangement joins TRBV19 to TRBJ1-2; TRBD1 matches 9 bases. The CDR3 covers 17 residues. V gave up 5 bases and J gave up 5 bases; unmatched junction bases: 15. CDR1 and CDR2 (germline): LNHDA, SQIVND (reference sequence). Written as DNA, the CDR3 is TGTGCCAGTAGTTTTTCCGGGACAGGGAAGTTAACTTATGGCTACACCTTC. Its translation is CASSFSGTGKLTYGYTF.

This sequence joins TRBV27 and TRBJ2-7, with a weak D call TRBD1 (6 bases). Germline CDR1 and CDR2: MNHEY and SMNVEV (reference sequence). V dropped 5 bases and J dropped 5 bases, with 13 bases sitting between them. This CDR3 region has 13 residues. The CDR3 here is CASSLQGRDEQYF. DNA for the CDR3: TGTGCCAGCAGTCTCCAGGGGCGGGACGAGCAGTACTTC.

This clone was seen more than once but under ten times. The V gene is TRBV6-5, the J gene TRBJ1-1, with D tentatively TRBD1 (5 bases). The germline CDR1 and CDR2 sequences are MNHEY and SVGAGI. This CDR3 region has 14 residues. The V and J ends lost 5 bases and 0 bases respectively, with 10 bases between them. For the CDR3, the DNA is TGTGCCAGCAGTCTCGGACACGTGAACACTGAAGCTTTCTTT. It specifies CASSLGHVNTEAFF.

V gene TRBV5-6 combines with J gene TRBJ2-2, with TRBD2 as a possible D gene (6 bases). Trimming removed 2 bases at V and 5 bases at J, with 16 bases between. The CDR3 consists of 16 residues. CDR1 is SGHDT, CDR2 YYEEEE, per germline. The CDR3, as DNA: TGTGCCAGCAGCTTATTCCCCAATAGCGGAACCGGGGAGCTGTTTTTT. It yields the protein CASSLFPNSGTGELFF.

The chain employs TRBV5-1 and TRBJ2-1, with 7 bases identical to TRBD1. The CDR3 has 13 residues. The V gene end was trimmed by 2 bases and the J gene end by 8 bases; junction bases not matched to a gene: 4. Germline V gene lookup returns CDR1 SGHRS and CDR2 YFSETQ. CDR3 sequence reads: CASSFTGDDEQFF. The CDR3 DNA reads as TGCGCCAGCAGCTTTACAGGGGACGATGAGCAGTTCTTC. Full variable domain (missing parts from reference TRBV5-1 and TRBJ2-1): KAGVTQTPRYLIKTRGQQVTLSCSPISGHRSVSWYQQTPGQGLQFLFEYFSETQRNKGNFPGRFSGRQFSNSRSEMNVSTLELGDSALYLCASSFTGDDEQFFGPGTRLTVL.

V and J are TRBV24-1 and TRBJ2-1; D gene unclear. This CDR3 is 16 amino acids long. The V end lost 4 bases, the J end lost 2 bases, and 14 bases lay between the germline ends. Germline V gives CDR1 KGHDR, CDR2 SFDVKD. The chain's CDR3 is CATSDPTLKPYNEQFF. CDR3 nucleotide sequence: TGTGCCACCAGTGACCCGACTCTAAAACCCTACAATGAGCAGTTCTTC.

The chain couples TRBV2 to TRBJ2-7, with a tentative D call TRBD2 (5 bases). Trimming removed 8 bases from V and 0 bases from J, with 23 bases in between. Germline-derived CDR1 and CDR2 are SNHLY and FYNNEI. This CDR3 is built from 17 residues. The CDR3 protein is CASSNTQAGRGSYEQYF. CDR3 bases: TGTGCCAGCTCAAATACCCAGGCCGGTCGGGGCTCCTACGAGCAGTACTTC.

V gene TRBV18 combines with J gene TRBJ1-2; possibly TRBD1 for D (5 bases). Deletions cut 3 bases from V and 6 bases from J, with 14 bases between. The length of the CDR3 is 14 residues. CDR1 and CDR2 (germline): KGHSH, LQKENI. DNA of the CDR3: TGTGCCAGCTCACCGACGGACAATCCCGATGGCTACACCTTC. This sequence encodes CASSPTDNPDGYTF.